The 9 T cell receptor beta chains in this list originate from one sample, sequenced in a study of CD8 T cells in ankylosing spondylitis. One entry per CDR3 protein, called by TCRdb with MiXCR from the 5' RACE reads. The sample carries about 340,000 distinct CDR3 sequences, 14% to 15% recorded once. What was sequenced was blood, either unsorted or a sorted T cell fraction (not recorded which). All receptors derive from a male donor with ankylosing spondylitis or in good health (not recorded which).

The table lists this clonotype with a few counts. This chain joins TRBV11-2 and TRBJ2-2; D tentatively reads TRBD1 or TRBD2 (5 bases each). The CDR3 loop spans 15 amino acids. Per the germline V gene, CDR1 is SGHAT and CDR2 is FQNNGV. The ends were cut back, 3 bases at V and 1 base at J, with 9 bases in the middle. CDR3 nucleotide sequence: TGTGCCAGCAGCTTGACGGGGCGGAACACCGGGGAGCTGTTTTTT. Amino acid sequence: CASSLTGRNTGELFF.

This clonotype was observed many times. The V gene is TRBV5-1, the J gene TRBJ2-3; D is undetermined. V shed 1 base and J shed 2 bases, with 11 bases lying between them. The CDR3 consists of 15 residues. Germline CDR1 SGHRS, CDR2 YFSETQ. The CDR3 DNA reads TGCGCCAGCAGCTTGAGGCAGGATAACACAGATACGCAGTATTTT. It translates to CASSLRQDNTDTQYF. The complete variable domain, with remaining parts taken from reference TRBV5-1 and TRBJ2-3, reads KAGVTQTPRYLIKTRGQQVTLSCSPISGHRSVSWYQQTPGQGLQFLFEYFSETQRNKGNFPGRFSGRQFSNSRSEMNVSTLELGDSALYLCASSLRQDNTDTQYFGPGTRLTVL.

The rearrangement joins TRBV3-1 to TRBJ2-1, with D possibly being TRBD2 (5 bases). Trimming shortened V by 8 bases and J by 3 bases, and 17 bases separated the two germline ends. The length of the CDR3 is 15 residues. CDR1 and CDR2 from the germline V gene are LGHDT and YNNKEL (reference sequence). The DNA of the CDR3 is TGTGCCAGCGGCCCTGACTACCCGATCTACAATGAGCAGTTCTTC. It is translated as CASGPDYPIYNEQFF.

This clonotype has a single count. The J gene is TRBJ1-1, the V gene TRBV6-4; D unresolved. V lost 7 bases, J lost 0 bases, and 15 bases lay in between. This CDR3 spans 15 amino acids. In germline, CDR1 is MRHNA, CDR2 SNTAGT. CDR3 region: CASTVWDDVNTEAFF. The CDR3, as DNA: TGTGCCAGCACCGTCTGGGATGATGTGAACACTGAAGCTTTCTTT.

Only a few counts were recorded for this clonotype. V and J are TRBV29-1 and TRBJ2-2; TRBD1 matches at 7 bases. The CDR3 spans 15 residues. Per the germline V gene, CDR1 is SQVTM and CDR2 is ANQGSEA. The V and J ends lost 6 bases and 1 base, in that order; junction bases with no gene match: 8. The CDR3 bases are TGCAGCGTAACCAGGGGGTGGGTGAACACCGGGGAGCTGTTTTTT. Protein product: CSVTRGWVNTGELFF.

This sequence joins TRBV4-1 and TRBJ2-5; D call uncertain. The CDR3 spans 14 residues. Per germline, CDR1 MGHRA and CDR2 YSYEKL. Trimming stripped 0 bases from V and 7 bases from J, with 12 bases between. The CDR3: CASSQDLSDGTQYF. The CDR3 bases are TGCGCCAGCAGCCAAGATCTCTCTGACGGGACCCAGTACTTC.

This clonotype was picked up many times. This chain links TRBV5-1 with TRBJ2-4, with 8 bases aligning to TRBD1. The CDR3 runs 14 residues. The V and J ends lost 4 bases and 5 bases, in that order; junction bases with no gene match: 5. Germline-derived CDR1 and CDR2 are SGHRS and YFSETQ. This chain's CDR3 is CASSAGQGQNIQYF. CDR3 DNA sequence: TGCGCCAGCAGCGCCGGACAGGGTCAAAACATTCAGTACTTC.

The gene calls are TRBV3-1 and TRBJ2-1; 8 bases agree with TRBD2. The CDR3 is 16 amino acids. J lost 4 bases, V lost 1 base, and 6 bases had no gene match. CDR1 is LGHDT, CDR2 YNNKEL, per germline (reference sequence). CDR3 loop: CASSQASGGVYNEQFF. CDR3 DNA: TGTGCCAGCAGCCAAGCCAGCGGGGGAGTTTACAATGAGCAGTTCTTC.

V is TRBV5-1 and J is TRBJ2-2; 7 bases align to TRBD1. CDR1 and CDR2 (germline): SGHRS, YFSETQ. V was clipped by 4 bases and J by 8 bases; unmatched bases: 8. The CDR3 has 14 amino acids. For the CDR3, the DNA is TGCGCCAGCAGCCCCGACAGGGCTGGGGGGGAGCTGTTTTTT. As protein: CASSPDRAGGELFF.